This paragraph covers one TCR beta chain sequence. As yet, its antigen is unknown. These data are taken from a study of Graves' ophthalmopathy and Graves' hyperthyroidism. CDR3 regions of TCR beta were amplified from RNA transcripts. RT-PCR was first run with HTBI primers, then multiplex PCR in a second round. One entry per CDR3 protein results from TCRdb running MiXCR on the multiplex PCR reads. The sample records 40,000 to 45,000 distinct CDR3 sequences, 45% to 60% being singletons. The study's findings and limits: In blood, most expanded thyroid clonotypes above 0.001 frequency were also detected. Ophthalmopathy versus stable hyperthyroidism: 13-signature model gave 85% to 90% sensitivity, less than 82% specificity.

V lost 2 bases to trimming and J lost 0 bases; unmatched junction nucleotides: 23. Per germline, CDR1 SGHDT and CDR2 YYEEEE. This CDR3 is 21 amino acids long. This chain uses TRBV5-6 with TRBJ2-7; 7 positions match TRBD1. The TCR was taken from an adult man with Graves' ophthalmopathy. Sequenced input: peripheral blood. CDR3 region: CASSFKPPQGVKGPSSYEQYF. In DNA, the CDR3 is TGTGCCAGCAGCTTTAAACCCCCCCAGGGGGTAAAGGGGCCCAGCTCCTACGAGCAGTACTTC. The full variable domain, with the rest looked up from reference TRBV5-6 and TRBJ2-7, is DAGVTQSPTHLIKTRGQQVTLRCSPKSGHDTVSWYQQALGQGPQFIFQYYEEEERQRGNFPDRFSGHQFPNYSSELNVNALLLGDSALYLCASSFKPPQGVKGPSSYEQYFGPGTRLTVT.